Below, 32 T cell receptor beta chains from the same sample are listed, as sequenced in a study of blood T cells in healthy people across ages. The second PCR ran about 6 to 11 cycles with a sample-barcoded 5' primer and J-beta primers. One entry per CDR3 protein, called by TCRdb with MiXCR from the 5' RACE reads. Altogether about 930,000 distinct CDR3 sequences are present, approximately 32% being singletons, with the ten largest covering about 10%. These data also featured in a second study, about T cells of mothers and their children.

The specimen was blood. The receptors come from a woman aged 40 to 49 in good health.

This clonotype was seen more than once but under ten times. This sequence joins TRBV9 and TRBJ1-5, with a tentative D call TRBD1 (6 bases). This CDR3 contains 16 residues. Germline V lookup: CDR1 SGDLS, CDR2 YYNGEE. Trimming left V 4 bases short and J 6 bases short, with 20 bases between. Here the CDR3 reads CASSPGLGGAGQPQHF. Here the CDR3 DNA reads TGTGCCAGCAGCCCCGGGTTGGGGGGCGCAGGTCAGCCCCAGCATTTT.

This clonotype came up a few times. V usage is TRBV27 and J usage is TRBJ1-1; no clear D gene. CDR3 length equals 14 residues. V lost 8 bases to trimming and J lost 0 bases, with 13 bases between them. Germline CDR1 MNHEY, CDR2 SMNVEV (reference sequence). This chain's CDR3 is CASRAAEMNTEAFF. DNA for the CDR3: TGTGCCAGCCGGGCCGCGGAGATGAACACTGAAGCTTTCTTT.

The chain has TRBV7-2 and TRBJ2-3; D is tentatively TRBD1 or TRBD2 (5 bases each). The CDR3 extends over 16 amino acids. From germline, CDR1 is SGHTA and CDR2 FQGNSA. V was trimmed by 4 bases and J by 0 bases, leaving 14 bases between them. DNA of the CDR3: TGTGCCAGCAGCTCGGGGCGGCTCTTTAGCACAGATACGCAGTATTTT. This gives the protein CASSSGRLFSTDTQYF.

J is TRBJ2-1 and V is TRBV28; TRBD1 matches at 11 bases. Matching the DNA end better, TRBJ2-7 makes the J call doubtful. CDR1 and CDR2 (germline): MDHEN, SYDVKM. The CDR3 runs to 15 residues. The CDR3 sequence: CASSPTWTGGNEQYF. CDR3 coding DNA: TGTGCCAGCAGCCCGACCTGGACAGGGGGCAATGAGCAGTACTTC.

This clonotype has at least ten counts. The genes are TRBV6-6 and TRBJ2-7; the D gene is possibly TRBD2 (6 bases). The V gene's germline CDR1 is MNHNY and CDR2 SVGAGI (reference sequence). V gave up 6 bases and J gave up 6 bases, with 15 bases separating them. CDR3 length: 13 amino acids. The CDR3 coding sequence is TGTGCCAGCAGCCCCCCCCCCGGGGGCGAGCAGTACTTC. Amino acid sequence: CASSPPPGGEQYF.

V and J are TRBV28 and TRBJ2-7, with 12 bases matching TRBD1. CDR1 and CDR2 from the germline V gene are MDHEN and SYDVKM. Germline trimming cut 6 bases from V and 5 bases from J; bases unmatched to any gene: 8. This CDR3 is built from 15 residues. The CDR3 DNA sequence: TGTGCCAGCAGGACCGGGACAGGGGGCTTAGACGAGCAGTACTTC. Protein: CASRTGTGGLDEQYF.

The gene calls are TRBV28 and TRBJ2-7, with D possibly matching TRBD1 (7 bases). This CDR3 comprises 14 residues. Between the trimmed V and J ends, which lost 7 bases and 2 bases, there was a span of 15 bases. From germline, CDR1 is MDHEN and CDR2 SYDVKM. The CDR3 is CASNGGQPTYEQYF. CDR3 nucleotides: TGTGCCAGCAACGGGGGACAGCCAACCTACGAGCAGTACTTC.

This clonotype was counted a few times. The chain couples TRBV12-3 or TRBV12-4 to TRBJ1-1; D remains unclear. This CDR3 region has 12 residues. Trimming pared 5 bases from V and 4 bases from J, leaving 8 bases between. The CDR3 nucleotides read TGTGCCAGCAGTCGAACACGCACTGAAGCTTTCTTT. Translating it yields CASSRTRTEAFF.

This clonotype was picked up a small number of times. The CDR3 reads CASIPGRGLLDTQYF. The CDR3 nucleotides are TGTGCCAGCATCCCGGGCAGGGGGCTCTTAGATACGCAGTATTTT. V is TRBV28 and J is TRBJ2-3; 8 nucleotides match TRBD1. The CDR3 runs 15 residues. CDR1 is MDHEN and CDR2 is SYDVKM in the germline V gene. V shed 7 bases, J shed 5 bases, and the junction held 11 bases outside the gene matches.

The chain recombines TRBV20-1 with TRBJ1-1, with D unclear. Trimming cost V 0 bases and J 4 bases, with 15 bases left between them. The CDR3 extends over 15 amino acids. Germline lookup yields CDR1 DFQATT and CDR2 SNEGSKA (reference sequence). The CDR3 DNA sequence: TGCAGTGCTAGAGACCCAAAAAAAAGCCTCACTGAAGCTTTCTTT. Amino acid sequence: CSARDPKKSLTEAFF.

This clonotype was recorded a few times. The rearrangement uses TRBV6-1 and TRBJ2-6; D could derive from TRBD1 or TRBD2 (5 bases each). Germline CDR1 MNHNS, CDR2 SASEGT. V shed 7 bases and J shed 1 base, with 23 bases lying between them. The CDR3 runs 19 residues. The CDR3 spells CASTEGRRDRVSGANVLTF. In DNA form, the CDR3 reads TGTGCCAGCACCGAAGGTCGAAGGGACCGAGTTTCTGGGGCCAACGTCCTGACTTTC.

The chain couples TRBV7-9 to TRBJ2-1; 7 bases are shared with TRBD1. Trimming cost V 5 bases and J 4 bases; bases outside gene matches: 11. CDR1 and CDR2 from the germline V gene are SEHNR and FQNEAQ (reference sequence). The CDR3 runs 16 residues. Here the CDR3 reads CASSGLTGIVYNEQFF. The CDR3 nucleotides read TGTGCCAGCAGCGGCTTGACAGGGATAGTTTACAATGAGCAGTTCTTC.

On this clonotype itself: One base away lies a much larger clone, so this may be a sequencing read error. V is TRBV7-2 and J is TRBJ2-7; 12 nucleotides agree with TRBD1. Germline V gene lookup returns CDR1 SGHTA and CDR2 FQGNSA. The CDR3 is made up of 20 amino acids. The V gene end was trimmed by 4 bases and the J gene end by 0 bases; junction bases not matched to a gene: 16. The DNA of the CDR3 is TGTGCCAGCAGCTACCCGACCCGGGACAGGGGGCTCCCGAGCTCCTACGAGCAGTACGTC. This translates into CASSYPTRDRGLPSSYEQYV.

The V and J genes are TRBV9 and TRBJ1-3; D not certain. Trimming stripped 0 bases from V and 0 bases from J, with 4 bases between. The germline CDR1 and CDR2 sequences are SGDLS and YYNGEE. This CDR3 has 14 residues. The CDR3 loop reads CASSVEHSGNTIYF. In nucleotides, the CDR3 is TGTGCCAGCAGCGTAGAACACTCTGGAAACACCATATATTTT.

This clonotype was detected only a few times. The rearrangement links TRBV20-1 to TRBJ2-3; possibly TRBD1 for D (6 bases). CDR3 length equals 16 residues. V was trimmed by 5 bases and J by 0 bases, leaving 18 bases between them. CDR1 and CDR2 from the germline V gene are DFQATT and SNEGSKA (reference sequence). The CDR3 loop is CSADKSPGVSTDTQYF. The DNA of the CDR3 is TGCAGTGCTGATAAGAGCCCAGGGGTTAGCACAGATACGCAGTATTTT.

The chain recombines TRBV20-1 with TRBJ2-7, with TRBD2 matching over 11 bases. With 6 bases clipped from V and 1 base from J, the junction kept 8 bases outside the gene matches. CDR3 length: 15 amino acids. Germline V CDR1 and CDR2: DFQATT, SNEGSKA (reference sequence). CDR3 loop: CSANTGTSGSYEQYF. CDR3 bases: TGCAGTGCAAATACCGGGACTAGCGGTTCCTACGAGCAGTACTTC.

The V and J genes are TRBV10-3 and TRBJ2-5, with TRBD2 matching 7 bases. CDR3 length: 15 residues. Germline CDR1 is ENHRY and CDR2 is SYGVKD. Trimming cost V 3 bases and J 4 bases; bases outside gene matches: 8. The CDR3 sequence is CAISEKSGVGETQYF. In DNA form, the CDR3 reads TGTGCCATCAGTGAAAAGAGCGGGGTTGGAGAGACCCAGTACTTC.

The chain employs TRBV5-1 and TRBJ2-7, with D possibly being TRBD1 (6 bases). The CDR3 length is 15 residues. Trimming removed 4 bases from V and 1 base from J, with 15 bases in between. CDR1 and CDR2 (germline): SGHRS, YFSETQ. The DNA of the CDR3 is TGCGCCAGCAGCCCCGGACAGCAACCTTCCTACGAGCAGTACTTC. Amino acids: CASSPGQQPSYEQYF.

This clonotype was found many times. The V call is TRBV28, the J call TRBJ2-5; 7 nucleotides match TRBD1. After removal of 1 base from V and 5 bases from J, the junction contained 10 bases not matched to a gene. The CDR3 has 16 residues. Germline CDR1 and CDR2: MDHEN and SYDVKM. In nucleotides, the CDR3 is TGTGCCAGCAGTTTATTGGGCAGGGGGATGGGGGAGACCCAGTACTTC. Its protein product is CASSLLGRGMGETQYF.

This clonotype was observed a handful of times. This chain uses TRBV15 with TRBJ2-1; 9 nucleotides agree with TRBD2. The germline V gene encodes CDR1 LNHNV and CDR2 YYDKDF (reference sequence). The CDR3 spans 15 residues. V lost 8 bases, J lost 4 bases, and 9 bases stayed unmatched. The CDR3 DNA reads as TGTGCCACCGGGCTAGGAGCGGGGGGATACAATGAGCAGTTCTTC. Amino acid sequence: CATGLGAGGYNEQFF.

The chain joins TRBV9 to TRBJ2-1; D unclear. Germline V CDR1 and CDR2: SGDLS, YYNGEE. Deletions cut 0 bases from V and 2 bases from J, with 12 bases between. This CDR3 contains 16 residues. CDR3 sequence: CASSVGVGPPYNEQFF. CDR3 coding DNA: TGTGCCAGCAGCGTAGGGGTAGGACCTCCCTACAATGAGCAGTTCTTC.

This chain joins TRBV10-2 and TRBJ2-3, with 7 nucleotides matching TRBD1. The CDR3 totals 14 residues. Germline CDR1 WSHSY, CDR2 SAAADI. V lost 7 bases, J lost 2 bases, and 6 bases stayed unmatched. The CDR3 bases are TGCGCCAGCAAACCGGGACAGCTCACAGATACGCAGTATTTT. Translation: CASKPGQLTDTQYF.

This clonotype was recorded many times. The rearrangement uses TRBV10-3 and TRBJ2-5; perhaps D is TRBD1 or TRBD2 (5 bases each). CDR3 length: 12 residues. Germline V gene lookup returns CDR1 ENHRY and CDR2 SYGVKD. V lost 4 bases to trimming and J lost 3 bases, with 6 bases between them. The CDR3, as DNA: TGTGCCATCAGTGGAGGGGAAGAGACCCAGTACTTC. This gives the protein CAISGGEETQYF.

This rearrangement joins TRBV20-1 to TRBJ2-2; 7 bases map to TRBD1. CDR3 size: 16 residues. After removal of 0 bases from V and 3 bases from J, the junction contained 7 bases not matched to a gene. From germline, CDR1 is DFQATT and CDR2 SNEGSKA (reference sequence). CDR3 loop: CSARDGTAKDTGELFF. CDR3 bases: TGCAGTGCTAGAGATGGGACAGCAAAAGACACCGGGGAGCTGTTTTTT.

The chain couples TRBV18 to TRBJ2-7, with 7 nucleotides matching TRBD1. CDR1 and CDR2 (germline): KGHSH, LQKENI. Trimming at V came to 4 bases and at J to 2 bases, leaving 11 bases not matched to a gene. The CDR3 spans 16 residues. The CDR3, as DNA: TGTGCCAGCTCACGCGGAGGACAGGTGTCGACCTACGAGCAGTACTTC. Translation: CASSRGGQVSTYEQYF.

J is TRBJ1-4 and V is TRBV9; D is undetermined. CDR3 length: 15 residues. V lost 4 bases and J 7 bases, leaving 17 bases between the germline ends. From germline, CDR1 is SGDLS and CDR2 YYNGEE. As DNA, the CDR3 is TGTGCCAGCAGCCCTCCGGGCCCCAGGCCTGAAAAACTGTTTTTT. Amino acids: CASSPPGPRPEKLFF. The full variable domain, completed using reference TRBV9 and TRBJ1-4, is DSGVTQTPKHLITATGQRVTLRCSPRSGDLSVYWYQQSLDQGLQFLIQYYNGEERAKGNILERFSAQQFPDLHSELNLSSLELGDSALYFCASSPPGPRPEKLFFGSGTQLSVL.

This clonotype showed up many times. The junction shows a germline mismatch at one end, possibly a read error. V and J are TRBV29-1 and TRBJ2-7, with TRBD1 identical over 11 bases. Looked up from germline, CDR1 is SQVTM and CDR2 is ANQGSEA. The CDR3 runs 14 residues. Written as DNA, the CDR3 is TGCAGCGTCGAAGACTGGGACAGGGGGAACGAGCAGTACTTC. Protein: CSVEDWDRGNEQYF.

This clonotype was seen at least ten times. V is TRBV6-6 and J is TRBJ2-7; D is undetermined. The CDR3 spans 13 residues. Between the trimmed V and J ends, which lost 2 bases and 2 bases, there was a span of 7 bases. Germline-derived CDR1 and CDR2 are MNHNY and SVGAGI (reference sequence). CDR3 coding DNA: TGTGCCAGCAGTTACATGGAAGCCTACGAGCAGTACTTC. This gives the protein CASSYMEAYEQYF.

The chain employs TRBV29-1 and TRBJ2-3, with 7 nucleotides matching TRBD2. The ends lost 7 bases at V and 4 bases at J; junction bases unmatched: 5. This CDR3 is 12 amino acids long. CDR1 is SQVTM, CDR2 ANQGSEA, per germline. This CDR3 reads CSGDSGSDTQYF. The CDR3 DNA sequence: TGCAGCGGGGATAGCGGGTCAGATACGCAGTATTTT.

This clonotype was observed a handful of times. The chain couples TRBV4-3 to TRBJ1-1; D might be TRBD1 (6 bases). CDR1 is LGHNA, CDR2 YSLEER, per germline. Between the trimmed V and J ends, which lost 4 bases and 5 bases, there was a span of 14 bases. The CDR3 loop spans 14 amino acids. The CDR3 here is CASSRQGRETEAFF. Written as DNA, the CDR3 is TGCGCCAGCAGCCGTCAGGGGCGGGAAACTGAAGCTTTCTTT.

This sequence joins TRBV6-6 and TRBJ1-2; D is uncertain. The V gene lost 0 bases and the J gene lost 7 bases, with 9 bases spanning the gap. The germline gives CDR1 MNHNY, CDR2 SVGAGI (reference sequence). The CDR3 contains 13 residues. The CDR3 protein is CASSYSPRGGYTF. CDR3 nucleotides: TGTGCCAGCAGTTACTCCCCTCGGGGTGGCTACACCTTC.

This clonotype was observed at least ten times. V is TRBV10-3 and J is TRBJ2-1, with 9 nucleotides matching TRBD2. Losses at the gene ends were 7 bases for V and 7 bases for J; bases not matched to a gene: 5. The CDR3 sequence is 13 residues long. The germline V gene has CDR1 ENHRY and CDR2 SYGVKD. CDR3 residues: CAINGGGANEQFF. The CDR3 bases are TGTGCCATCAATGGCGGGGGGGCAAATGAGCAGTTCTTC.